This T cell receptor beta chain was observed in a study of siplizumab effects on memory and regulatory T cells. As concerns this clone: Its antigen is unidentified.

General study results and limits: Proliferating clones, CD4+ or CD8+, lacked an assignable naive or memory phenotype in roughly 80-97% of cases.

The CDR3 totals 14 residues. With 3 bases removed from V and 5 bases from J, the gap between germline ends came to 13 bases. Germline CDR1 reads KGHSH; CDR2 reads LQKENI. Assays examined 95,000 to 100,000 TCR templates per sample. Repertoires were generated with immunoSEQ multiplex PCR, while TCRdb's copy carries only in-frame clones and drops some. The table records more than 90,000 clones, 92% of them present only once. V usage is TRBV18 and J usage is TRBJ1-1; tentative D call: TRBD1 (5 bases). Material for sequencing was non-Treg CD4+ T cells sorted from blood. This TCR was sampled from a human donor in good health. The CDR3: CASSPAREGTEAFF. For the CDR3, the DNA is TGTGCCAGCTCACCGGCCAGGGAAGGGACTGAAGCTTTCTTT.